This is a list of T cell receptor beta chains from one sample in a study of blood T cell repertoires in COVID-19. Assay used: immunoSEQ multiplex PCR; TCRdb lists only in-frame clones, some missing. The sample lists roughly 150,000 clones; 78% were seen once. Sequenced sample: peripheral blood. The origin of the receptors is a woman older than 75 with acute or convalescent COVID-19. CDR3s include the opening cysteine and the closing phenylalanine or tryptophan. D genes are given only for firm matches. The size field is filled for only some rows; it gives once, few, many or a size class.

d_gene,len,v_gene,j_gene,abundance,CDR3nt,CDR3aa
TRBD1,17,TRBV15,TRBJ1-3,NA,TGTGCCACCAGCAGAGATCCTCGGGACAGATCTGGAAACACCATATATTTT,CATSRDPRDRSGNTIYF
TRBD2,15,TRBV10-2,TRBJ2-7,NA,TGCGCCACCGGAACCGAGCGGGGGGGCGGTCGCGAGCAGTACTTC,CATGTERGGGREQYF
NA,18,TRBV5-1,TRBJ1-4,NA,TGCGCCAGCAGCTTTGTCGGCAGGGCCCCAAACAGAAATGAAAAACTGTTTTTT,CASSFVGRAPNRNEKLFF
TRBD2,15,TRBV6-5,TRBJ2-1,NA,TGTGCCAGCAGCTCGAGCGGGGGGCTGAGGAATGAGCAGTTCTTC,CASSSSGGLRNEQFF
NA,15,TRBV11-3,TRBJ1-2,NA,TGTGCCAGCAGCTTAGATCGCCCCCTATCGGGAGGCTACACCTTC,CASSLDRPLSGGYTF
TRBD1,16,TRBV27,TRBJ2-7,NA,TGTGCCAGCAACGTAGGGGGGACAGGGATGCTTGTTGAGCAGTACTTC,CASNVGGTGMLVEQYF
TRBD1,14,TRBV5-8,TRBJ2-1,NA,TGTGCCAGCAGCTCGGGACAGGATTACAATGAGCAGTTCTTC,CASSSGQDYNEQFF
NA,14,TRBV9,TRBJ2-7,NA,TGTGCCAGCAGCGGGGGGGACTGGACCTACGAGCAGTACTTC,CASSGGDWTYEQYF
TRBD1,14,TRBV10-2,TRBJ1-4,once,TGCGCCAGCAGTGAGGGGACAGTCCAATTCAAACTGTTTTTT,CASSEGTVQFKLFF
NA,14,TRBV14,TRBJ1-2,NA,TGTGCCAGCAGCCAAGCCGGGACACCCTATGGCTACACCTTC,CASSQAGTPYGYTF
NA,14,TRBV2,TRBJ1-6,many,TGTGCCTCAAACAGGGTGTTCGGTAATTCACCCCTCCACTTT,CASNRVFGNSPLHF
TRBD1,16,TRBV5-6,TRBJ2-5,NA,TGTGCCAGCAGCTTGTTTTGGCAGGGGGCGCGGGAGACCCAGTACTTC,CASSLFWQGARETQYF
NA,16,TRBV6-1,TRBJ2-2,NA,TGTGCCAGCAGTGAAGTCGGCGGGACGAACACCGGGGAGCTGTTTTTT,CASSEVGGTNTGELFF
NA,15,TRBV5-1,TRBJ1-3,few,TGCGCCAGCAGCTTGGGCGACAGCTCTGGAAACACCATATATTTT,CASSLGDSSGNTIYF
TRBD2,16,TRBV3-1/TRBV3-2,TRBJ2-7,NA,TGTGCCAGCAGCCAAGCCCCACTAGCGGGAGGCGGGGAGCAGTACTTC,CASSQAPLAGGGEQYF
NA,14,TRBV18,TRBJ1-1,NA,TGTGCCAGCTCAAAAAATACAGGGTTTACTGAAGCTTTCTTT,CASSKNTGFTEAFF
TRBD1,14,TRBV6-6,TRBJ1-2,few,TGTGCCAGCAGTGGCAGACAGGGGAGCTATGGCTACACCTTC,CASSGRQGSYGYTF
TRBD1,15,TRBV6-5,TRBJ1-5,NA,TGTGCCAGCAGTTCCGGGACAGGGGGCAATCAGCCCCAGCATTTT,CASSSGTGGNQPQHF
NA,14,TRBV5-4,TRBJ1-4,NA,TGTGCCAGCAGCATCGACAGGACTAATGAAAAACTGTTTTTT,CASSIDRTNEKLFF
TRBD2,16,TRBV7-2,TRBJ2-7,NA,TGTGCCAGCAGCTTAGGACCCCTAGCGGGGAACTACGAGCAGTACTTC,CASSLGPLAGNYEQYF
TRBD1,19,TRBV10-2,TRBJ2-2,NA,TGCGCCAGCAGTGATAGGGACAGGGCCACTCTTTCGTATACCGGGGAGCTGTTTTTT,CASSDRDRATLSYTGELFF
TRBD2,15,TRBV20-1,TRBJ2-1,NA,TGCAGTGCTAGTCCGACTAGCGGGAGCTACAATGAGCAGTTCTTC,CSASPTSGSYNEQFF
TRBD1,16,TRBV19,TRBJ1-4,NA,TGTGCCAGTACCCATACAGGGGCTGCAACTAATGAAAAACTGTTTTTT,CASTHTGAATNEKLFF
NA,12,TRBV6-5,TRBJ1-5,NA,TGTGCCAGCAGGGGGGGAAATCAGCCCCAGCATTTT,CASRGGNQPQHF
TRBD2,15,TRBV24-1,TRBJ2-1,few,TGTGCCACCAGTGATCTTCCAGCGGGAGCTTCGGAGCAGTTCTTC,CATSDLPAGASEQFF
NA,15,TRBV15,TRBJ2-1,NA,TGTGCCACCAGCAGAGAGGGGGGAACAAACAATGAGCAGTTCTTC,CATSREGGTNNEQFF